This passage covers 4 T cell receptor beta chains from one sample sequenced in a study of cytomegalovirus exposure and HLA in healthy donors. PCR employed 60 Vbeta and 13 Jbeta primers. Clones were sequenced by immunoSEQ multiplex PCR, and TCRdb holds only the in-frame ones, with some missing. Altogether 110,000 to 150,000 clones are present, 70% being singletons, with the ten largest covering 1.6%. Sequencing used PBMCs. These TCRs come from a woman aged 25 to 39 in good health and CMV-seronegative.

This rearrangement joins TRBV2 to TRBJ1-2; tentatively, D is TRBD1 (5 bases). The CDR3 is made up of 17 amino acids. The germline gives CDR1 SNHLY, CDR2 FYNNEI. V was shortened by 8 bases and J by 6 bases, with 28 bases between the two germline ends. The CDR3, as DNA: TGTGCCAGCCGTGGATTCACGTATCGGGCAGGGTCCAATGGCTACACCTTC. This translates into CASRGFTYRAGSNGYTF.

In its sample, this clone was seen once. The genes are TRBV7-8 and TRBJ2-5; 9 nucleotides align to TRBD1. The CDR3 length is 16 residues. V gave up 2 bases and J gave up 5 bases; unmatched junction bases: 9. Germline assignment: CDR1 SGHVS and CDR2 FQNEAQ. The CDR3 reads CASSLSLQGARETQYF. The CDR3 DNA is TGTGCCAGCAGCTTATCGCTACAGGGGGCGCGGGAGACCCAGTACTTC.

The rearrangement links TRBV28 to TRBJ2-3, with 12 bases fitting TRBD2. Trimming took 4 bases from V and 4 from J; bases not matched to a gene: 3. Looked up from germline, CDR1 is MDHEN and CDR2 is SYDVKM. The CDR3 spans 15 residues. The CDR3 here is CASSSLAGGSDTQYF. CDR3 nucleotide sequence: TGTGCCAGCAGTTCCCTAGCGGGAGGGTCAGATACGCAGTATTTT.

The chain carries TRBV5-6 and TRBJ2-2; 11 positions match TRBD1. J gave up 4 bases and V 2 bases, and 1 base lay outside the gene matches. Germline-derived CDR1 and CDR2 are SGHDT and YYEEEE. This CDR3 region has 15 residues. The CDR3 bases are TGTGCCAGCAGCTTCGGACAGGGGGCCACCGGGGAGCTGTTTTTT. Residues: CASSFGQGATGELFF.